The 7 T cell receptor beta chains reported below all come from one sample, sequenced in a study of chronic HIV infection and antiretroviral therapy. TCRdb re-called the 5' RACE reads through MiXCR, storing one row per CDR3 protein. The table records approximately 47,000 distinct CDR3 sequences, about 18% of them present only once. Sequencing was performed on peripheral blood. The receptors here all came from an adult who had HIV and had not received antiretroviral therapy, or was an uninfected healthy control (not recorded which).

V is TRBV11-2 and J is TRBJ2-7, with D maybe TRBD1 (5 bases). The length of the CDR3 is 15 residues. V lost 1 base, J lost 7 bases, and 17 bases lay in between. CDR1 SGHAT and CDR2 FQNNGV come from the germline V gene. CDR3 loop: CASSLAHAPGREQYF. The CDR3 DNA reads TGTGCCAGCAGCTTAGCCCACGCCCCAGGGCGGGAGCAGTACTTC.

In this sample, this clonotype turned up a few times. The chain uses TRBV7-2 and TRBJ2-7; D uncertain. Germline-derived CDR1 and CDR2 are SGHTA and FQGNSA. The CDR3 length is 11 residues. V was shortened by 3 bases and J by 5 bases, with 5 bases between the two germline ends. The CDR3 nucleotides are TGTGCCAGCAGCTTCGGTCACGAGCAGTACTTC. This encodes CASSFGHEQYF.

This clonotype was counted between two and nine times. The chain joins TRBV28 to TRBJ2-4; TRBD1 might be the D (5 bases). V dropped 2 bases and J dropped 0 bases, with 17 bases sitting between them. The CDR3 consists of 18 residues. CDR1 and CDR2 (germline): MDHEN, SYDVKM. CDR3 region: CASSLKRGDGLAKNIQYF. The CDR3 nucleotides are TGTGCCAGCAGTTTAAAAAGGGGTGACGGTTTAGCCAAAAACATTCAGTACTTC.

This clonotype has only a few counts. This chain joins TRBV20-1 and TRBJ2-1, with D uncertain. The V and J ends lost 0 bases and 1 base respectively, with 13 bases between them. The CDR3 loop spans 16 amino acids. The V gene's germline CDR1 is DFQATT and CDR2 SNEGSKA (reference sequence). The CDR3 sequence is CSARDVGSESYNEQFF. For the CDR3, the DNA is TGCAGTGCTAGAGATGTCGGCTCCGAGTCCTACAATGAGCAGTTCTTC.

This chain connects TRBV2 to TRBJ1-2; TRBD1 might be the D (5 bases). CDR3 length equals 13 residues. The V and J ends lost 2 bases and 6 bases respectively, with 10 bases between them. Looked up from germline, CDR1 is SNHLY and CDR2 is FYNNEI. CDR3: CASSERGGDGYTF. The CDR3 nucleotides are TGTGCCAGCAGTGAAAGGGGAGGGGATGGCTACACCTTC.

The J gene is TRBJ2-1, the V gene TRBV24-1; D may be TRBD1 or TRBD2 (7 bases each). V lost 2 bases and J lost 4, with 17 bases in between. The CDR3 has 17 amino acids. Germline values: CDR1 KGHDR, CDR2 SFDVKD. In DNA form, the CDR3 reads TGTGCCACCAGTGATTCAGGGAACAGGGGAGGGTACAATGAGCAGTTCTTC. As protein: CATSDSGNRGGYNEQFF.

The sample holds a few counts of this clonotype. The chain carries TRBV4-1 and TRBJ1-2; D call uncertain. Germline assignment: CDR1 MGHRA and CDR2 YSYEKL. The CDR3 length is 13 residues. Trimming removed 3 bases from V and 8 bases from J, with 13 bases in between. As DNA, the CDR3 is TGCGCCAGCAGCCACACGCAGAGGGAAGGCTACACCTTC. This sequence encodes CASSHTQREGYTF.